A single sample is the source of the 7 T cell receptor delta chains below, sequenced in a study of γδ T cells in repeated Plasmodium falciparum infection. TCRdb used CATT to re-call clones from the multiplex PCR reads. The sample carries 50,000 to 60,000 delta-chain clones, about 2% recorded once. Vgamma9/Vdelta2+ and Vdelta2-negative gammadelta T cells were flow-sorted from PBMC for bulk sequencing. Material for sequencing was gamma-delta T cells from blood. The origin of the receptors is a pool of human donors (malaria-infected and uninfected, not separated).

This clone was counted a few times. TCRdb assigns this DNA the protein of a much larger clone, which departs from its translation at residue 7; this likely reflects a read error, and the protein shown comes from translating the DNA. V and J are TRDV1 and TRDJ1, with 9 bases fitting TRDD3. Because TCRdb records no J gene, it was assigned here through a match of the DNA to germline. From germline, CDR1 is TSWWSYY and CDR2 QGS. The CDR3 covers 24 residues. The junction had 27 bases not matched to a gene; V was cut back by 1 base and J by 0 bases. CDR3 in amino acids: CALGEPRFSLIWGMRRRYTDKLIF. For the CDR3, the DNA is TGTGCTCTTGGGGAACCCCGTTTTTCCCTGATCTGGGGGATGAGGAGGAGGTACACCGATAAACTCATCTTT.

This clone occurred a few times. This probably arose from a read error, given a far larger clone one base away. The same CDR3 can be traced to other DNA sequences in this sample. This sequence joins TRDV1 and TRDJ1; 10 bases line up with TRDD3. The J gene is not listed in TCRdb, so it was assigned here from a DNA match to germline. The V gene's germline CDR1 is TSWWSYY and CDR2 QGS. This CDR3 region has 21 residues. The CDR3 sequence: CALGDSCVGGIRGPFTDKLIF. The CDR3 nucleotides read TGCGCTCTTGGGGATTCGTGTGTAGGGGGGATACGTGGTCCCTTCACCGATAAACTCATCTTT.

This clone turned up a few times. A much larger clone lies one base from this, so it may be a read error. The chain combines TRDV1 with TRDJ1, with 9 bases matching TRDD2. The CDR3 is 21 amino acids. The V gene end was trimmed by 4 bases and the J gene end by 1 base; junction bases not matched to a gene: 22. Germline V gives CDR1 TSWWSYY, CDR2 QGS. The CDR3 sequence is CALGGPSYFGLVPSITDKLIF. In DNA, the CDR3 is TGTGCTCTTGGGGGGCCTTCCTACTTCGGACTGGTCCCCTCAATCACCGATAAACTCATCTTT.

By frequency in the sample, this clone is medium-sized. In the same sample, other DNA sequences code for this CDR3. V usage is TRDV1 and J usage is TRDJ1; 11 nucleotides align to TRDD3. Germline CDR1 reads TSWWSYY; CDR2 reads QGS. V was clipped by 0 bases and J by 4 bases; unmatched bases: 19. The CDR3 spans 21 residues. CDR3 in amino acids: CALGELGLPTWGIRGVDKLIF. The CDR3 DNA is TGTGCTCTTGGGGAACTAGGACTTCCTACATGGGGGATACGAGGGGTCGATAAACTCATCTTT.

For this clone: The protein given by TCRdb reflects a much larger clone and differs at residue 6 from this DNA's translation, likely from a read error; the protein shown is the DNA's translation. The genes are TRDV1 and TRDJ1; 10 nucleotides agree with TRDD3. In the absence of a J gene in TCRdb, the DNA was matched to germline to assign it here. After removal of 5 bases from V and 0 bases from J, the junction contained 21 bases not matched to a gene. In germline, CDR1 is TSWWSYY, CDR2 QGS. The CDR3 length is 21 residues. For the CDR3, the DNA is TGTGCTCTTGGGAAGGTGATTCTTTGGTGGGGGATACCAAAGTACACCGATAAACTCATCTTT. This codes for CALGKVILWWGIPKYTDKLIF.

This clone was observed at least ten times. This likely reflects a read error, since a far larger clone is one base away. Within the sample, other DNA sequences also encode this same CDR3. The chain joins TRDV1 to TRDJ1, with D maybe TRDD2 (6 bases). TCRdb supplies no J gene; here it was assigned by aligning the nucleotide sequence to germline. The germline gives CDR1 TSWWSYY, CDR2 QGS. V lost 4 bases and J lost 2, with 26 bases in between. The CDR3 is 19 amino acids. In DNA form, the CDR3 reads TGTGCTCTTGGGGTAACCTTCCACGTCGTACTGAAAAGTACCGATAAACTCATCTTT. Translated: CALGVTFHVVLKSTDKLIF.

This clone has only a few counts. The translation of this DNA and the TCRdb protein of a much larger clone differ at residue 18, probably owing to a read error; the protein shown here is translated from the DNA. The gene calls are TRDV1 and TRDJ1; the match to TRDD3 covers 12 bases. The CDR3 length is 20 residues. CDR1 and CDR2 (germline): TSWWSYY, QGS. CDR3 sequence: CALDKRPGGYGVSYTDKPIF. The CDR3 region has the DNA TGTGCTCTTGACAAGCGGCCTGGGGGATACGGCGTTTCGTACACCGATAAACCCATCTTT.